This entry lists 15 T cell receptor beta chains sequenced from one sample in a study of T cells expressing NK-cell markers. Reprocessing the 5' RACE reads, TCRdb reports a single entry for every CDR3 protein and omits DNA. The sample's table shows 550,000 to 600,000 distinct CDR3 sequences. Sequencing used blood T cells: a sorted CD56 or NKG2C T cell subset, CD4+ or CD8+ T cells, or bulk PBMC T cells (not recorded which). The source of these receptors is a man aged 18 to 29 in good health.

The CDR3 here is CASEGGVYNEQFF. The chain links TRBV6-1 to TRBJ2-1; TCRdb gives TRBD2 as the D gene, but with no DNA this cannot be confirmed. The germline CDR1 and CDR2 sequences are MNHNS and SASEGT. The CDR3 is made up of 13 amino acids.

The chain joins TRBV12-3 or TRBV12-4 to TRBJ2-1. This CDR3 contains 15 residues. This CDR3 reads CASSFGRSSYNEQFF.

J is TRBJ2-5 and V is TRBV5-1; no DNA is available, so the TRBD2 call from TCRdb remains unchecked. The CDR3 loop spans 13 amino acids. The V gene's germline CDR1 is SGHRS and CDR2 YFSETQ. This chain's CDR3 is CASRRESQETQYF.

The chain combines TRBV6-2 or TRBV6-3 with TRBJ2-5; the D call from TCRdb, TRBD2, cannot be confirmed without DNA. The CDR3 runs 15 residues. Germline CDR1 reads MNHEY; CDR2 reads SVGEGT. The chain's CDR3 is CASSTGLAGQETQYF.

This chain links TRBV6-2 or TRBV6-3 with TRBJ2-1. In germline, CDR1 is MNHEY, CDR2 SVGEGT. The CDR3 covers 14 residues. The CDR3 is CASRQNTVINEQFF.

The rearrangement joins TRBV24-1 to TRBJ1-5. The germline V gene encodes CDR1 KGHDR and CDR2 SFDVKD. The length of the CDR3 is 15 residues. The CDR3 loop is CATSEGARGNQPQHF.

V is TRBV30 and J is TRBJ1-1. The CDR3 loop spans 15 amino acids. Germline V CDR1 and CDR2: GTSNPN, SVGIG (reference sequence). The CDR3: CAWNGGWTVNTEAFF.

This chain links TRBV28 with TRBJ1-1; absent DNA, TCRdb's TRBD1 call cannot be checked. The CDR3 loop spans 13 amino acids. The germline gives CDR1 MDHEN, CDR2 SYDVKM. CDR3 protein: CASSLMGQRKAFF.

V is TRBV15 and J is TRBJ2-3; TCRdb returns TRBD1, unconfirmable since there is no DNA. This CDR3 contains 15 residues. The V gene's germline CDR1 is LNHNV and CDR2 YYDKDF (reference sequence). CDR3: CATSRVGGYTDTQYF.

The CDR3 reads CASSQAGAVSDSPLHF. This chain joins TRBV4-1 and TRBJ1-6; TCRdb outputs TRBD1, but without DNA this stays unchecked. The germline V gene encodes CDR1 MGHRA and CDR2 YSYEKL. There are 16 residues in the CDR3.

The chain carries TRBV7-9 and TRBJ1-6; TCRdb proposes TRBD1, but this gene call is untestable without DNA. CDR3 length: 15 amino acids. The germline CDR1 and CDR2 sequences are SEHNR and FQNEAQ (reference sequence). The CDR3 sequence: CASSGGQGYNSPLHF.

This chain joins TRBV12-3 or TRBV12-4 and TRBJ2-1; TCRdb gives TRBD2 as the D gene, but with no DNA this cannot be confirmed. The CDR3 loop spans 16 amino acids. This CDR3 is CASSSSGGGPLNEQFF.

V is TRBV6-6 and J is TRBJ1-1; the D call of TRBD1 rests on TCRdb alone, since no DNA is present to check it. Germline values: CDR1 MNHNY, CDR2 SVGAGI (reference sequence). The CDR3 is 13 residues long. The CDR3 protein is CASRDRGHTEAFF.

The J gene is TRBJ1-5, the V gene TRBV20-1; checking the TCRdb D call of TRBD1 is not possible without DNA. Germline V gene data show CDR1 as DFQATT and CDR2 as SNEGSKA (reference sequence). The CDR3 is 12 residues long. The CDR3 protein is CSAKSGGQPQHF.

The chain carries TRBV5-6 and TRBJ2-5. Germline V lookup: CDR1 SGHDT, CDR2 YYEEEE. This CDR3 contains 14 residues. The CDR3 here is CASSLVKARETQYF.